This T cell receptor (beta chain) originates from a study of Ad26.COV2.S vaccination and SARS-CoV-2 variants. This clone has a single count. This CDR3 region has 17 residues. Germline loops: CDR1 SGHVS, CDR2 FNYEAQ. V lost 3 bases to trimming and J lost 0 bases; unmatched junction nucleotides: 4. Profiled with immunoSEQ multiplex PCR; TCRdb holds only in-frame clones, not every one. In the table there are some 320,000 clones, around 85% of which are singletons. The treatment denotes: 19 received Ad26.COV2.S at low or high dose, single or two shots; a few received placebo; per-sample allocation not given. Vaccine and placebo recipients were sampled on day 63 after the first injection.

This TCR was sampled from a person aged 18 to 65 who received the Ad26.COV2.S COVID-19 vaccine or a placebo. This sample comprised peripheral blood, obtained in a trial of Ad26.COV2.S vaccine versus placebo. The V call is TRBV7-6, the J call TRBJ2-3; TRBD2 matches at 12 bases. The CDR3 reads CASSFRLAGASTDTQYF. CDR3 bases: TGTGCCAGCAGCTTCAGACTAGCGGGAGCTAGCACAGATACGCAGTATTTT. The variable domain in full, completed from reference TRBV7-6 and TRBJ2-3, reads GAGVSQSPRYKVTKRGQDVALRCDPISGHVSLYWYRQALGQGPEFLTYFNYEAQQDKSGLPNDRFSAERPEGSISTLTIQRTEQRDSAMYRCASSFRLAGASTDTQYFGPGTRLTVL.